This T cell receptor (beta chain) was sequenced for a study of T cell repertoires in cytomegalovirus infection. Findings and limits, study-wide: Based on cumulative public TCR beta family frequency, carriers of CMV plus the relevant HLA were identified. In two of eight donors, the top clonotype was HLA-C-restricted CMV-specific.

Germline V CDR1 and CDR2: MDHEN, SYDVKM. Deletions cut 7 bases from V and 2 bases from J, with 11 bases between. There are 14 residues in the CDR3. Worth noting for this clonotype: The antigen is undetermined.

TCRdb re-called the reads through MiXCR, storing one row per CDR3 protein. This sample yields approximately 340,000 distinct CDR3 sequences, of which approximately 32% are seen a single time; 20% belongs to the top ten. The sequence was collected from a human donor in good health (CMV status not recorded). Some clones in this sample may be carry-over from other donors' samples. V and J are TRBV28 and TRBJ2-2, with D hard to call. This sample comprised cultured PBMCs, obtained from culture after CMV antigen stimulation. The CDR3 sequence: CASIAAGNTGELFF. The CDR3 coding sequence is TGTGCCAGCATAGCAGCAGGAAACACCGGGGAGCTGTTTTTT.